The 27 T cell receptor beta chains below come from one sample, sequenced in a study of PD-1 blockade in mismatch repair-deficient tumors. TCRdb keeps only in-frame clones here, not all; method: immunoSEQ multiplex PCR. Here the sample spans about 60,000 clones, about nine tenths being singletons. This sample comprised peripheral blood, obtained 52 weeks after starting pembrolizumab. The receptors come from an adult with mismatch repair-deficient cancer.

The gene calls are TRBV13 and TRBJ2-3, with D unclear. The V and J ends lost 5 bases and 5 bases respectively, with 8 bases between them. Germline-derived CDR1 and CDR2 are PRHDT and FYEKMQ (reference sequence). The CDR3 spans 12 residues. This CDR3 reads CASSIVGDTQYF. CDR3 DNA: TGTGCCAGCAGCATCGTGGGAGATACGCAGTATTTT.

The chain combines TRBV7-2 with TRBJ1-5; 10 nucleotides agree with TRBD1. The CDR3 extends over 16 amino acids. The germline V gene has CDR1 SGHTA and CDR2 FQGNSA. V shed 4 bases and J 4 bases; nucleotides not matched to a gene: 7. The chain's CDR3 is CASSSPGQGTNQPQHF. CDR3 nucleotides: TGTGCCAGCAGCTCGCCGGGACAGGGGACGAATCAGCCCCAGCATTTT.

CDR3 region: CASSLGNSYEQYF. The CDR3 DNA reads as TGTGCCAGCAGCTTGGGGAACTCCTACGAGCAGTACTTC. V usage is TRBV5-6 and J usage is TRBJ2-7, with D unclear. Germline lookup yields CDR1 SGHDT and CDR2 YYEEEE. The CDR3 totals 13 residues. V lost 0 bases to trimming and J lost 0 bases, with 4 bases between them.

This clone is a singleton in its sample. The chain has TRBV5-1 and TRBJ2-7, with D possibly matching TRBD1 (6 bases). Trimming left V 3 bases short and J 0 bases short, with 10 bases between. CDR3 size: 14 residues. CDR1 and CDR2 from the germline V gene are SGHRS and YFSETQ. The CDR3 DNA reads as TGCGCCAGCAGCTCGGGACATAGCTCCTACGAGCAGTACTTC. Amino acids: CASSSGHSSYEQYF.

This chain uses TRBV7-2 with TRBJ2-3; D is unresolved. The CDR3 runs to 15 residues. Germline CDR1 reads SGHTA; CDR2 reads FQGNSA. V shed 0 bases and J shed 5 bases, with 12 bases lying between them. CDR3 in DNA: TGTGCCAGCAGCTTAGCGCGTAGCCACATAGATACGCAGTATTTT. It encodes CASSLARSHIDTQYF.

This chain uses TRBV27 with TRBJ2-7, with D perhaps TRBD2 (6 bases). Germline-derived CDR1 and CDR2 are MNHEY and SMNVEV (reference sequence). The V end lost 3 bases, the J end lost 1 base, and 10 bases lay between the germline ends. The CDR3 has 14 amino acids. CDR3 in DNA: TGTGCCAGCAGTTTCGGTGGGGGGTCCTACGAGCAGTACTTC. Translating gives CASSFGGGSYEQYF.

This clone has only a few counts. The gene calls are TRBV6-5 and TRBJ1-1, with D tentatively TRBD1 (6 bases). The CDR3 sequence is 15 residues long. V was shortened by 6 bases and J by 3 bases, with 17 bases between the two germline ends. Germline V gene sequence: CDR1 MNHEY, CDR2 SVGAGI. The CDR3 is CASSLNQGTYTEAFF. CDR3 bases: TGTGCCAGCAGCCTGAATCAGGGGACATACACTGAAGCTTTCTTT.

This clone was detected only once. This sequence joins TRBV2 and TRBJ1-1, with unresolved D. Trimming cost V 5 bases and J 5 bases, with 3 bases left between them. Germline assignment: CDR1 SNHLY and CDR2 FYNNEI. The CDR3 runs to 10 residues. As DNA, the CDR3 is TGTGCCAGCAGTACAACTGAAGCTTTCTTT. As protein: CASSTTEAFF.

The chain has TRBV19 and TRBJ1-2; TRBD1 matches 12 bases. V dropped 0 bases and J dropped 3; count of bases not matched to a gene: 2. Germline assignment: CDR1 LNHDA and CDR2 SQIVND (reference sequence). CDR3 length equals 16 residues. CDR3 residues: CASSIDGTGGHYGYTF. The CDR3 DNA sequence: TGTGCCAGTAGTATAGATGGGACAGGGGGCCACTATGGCTACACCTTC. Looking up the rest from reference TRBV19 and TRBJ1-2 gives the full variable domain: DGGITQSPKYLFRKEGQNVTLSCEQNLNHDAMYWYRQDPGQGLRLIYYSQIVNDFQKGDIAEGYSVSREKKESFPLTVTSAQKNPTAFYLCASSIDGTGGHYGYTFGSGTRLTVV.

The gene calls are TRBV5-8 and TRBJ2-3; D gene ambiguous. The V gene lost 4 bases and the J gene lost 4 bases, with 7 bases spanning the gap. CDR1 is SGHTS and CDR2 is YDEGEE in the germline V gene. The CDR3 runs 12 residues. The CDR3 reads CASSVKPDTQYF. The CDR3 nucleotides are TGTGCCAGCAGCGTCAAACCAGATACGCAGTATTTT.

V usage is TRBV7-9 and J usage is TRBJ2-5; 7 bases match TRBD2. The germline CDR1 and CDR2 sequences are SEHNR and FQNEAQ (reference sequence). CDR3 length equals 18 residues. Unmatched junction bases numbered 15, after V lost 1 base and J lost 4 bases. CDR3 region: CASSLELEGGLIRETQYF. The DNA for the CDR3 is TGTGCCAGCAGCTTAGAGCTTGAGGGAGGGCTTATCAGAGAGACCCAGTACTTC.

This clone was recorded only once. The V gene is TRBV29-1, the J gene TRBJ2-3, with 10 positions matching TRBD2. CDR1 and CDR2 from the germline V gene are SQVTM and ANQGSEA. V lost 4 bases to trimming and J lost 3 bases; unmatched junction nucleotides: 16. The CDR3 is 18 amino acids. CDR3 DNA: TGCAGCGTTGTGAAGTTAAGGGCGGCTAGCGGGAGAACAGATACGCAGTATTTT. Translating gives CSVVKLRAASGRTDTQYF.

Here the CDR3 DNA reads TGTGCCAGCAGTTTGGACAGGGGGAAGTACAATGAGCAGTTCTTC. This translates into CASSLDRGKYNEQFF. The V gene is TRBV2, the J gene TRBJ2-1; 10 nucleotides agree with TRBD1. V lost 5 bases, J lost 4 bases, and 5 bases stayed unmatched. This CDR3 is built from 15 residues. Germline CDR1 reads SNHLY; CDR2 reads FYNNEI.

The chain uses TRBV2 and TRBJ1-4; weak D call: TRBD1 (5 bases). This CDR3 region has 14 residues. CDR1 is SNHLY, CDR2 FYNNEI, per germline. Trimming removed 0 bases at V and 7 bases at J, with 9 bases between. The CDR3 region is CASSEALDSEKLFF. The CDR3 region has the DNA TGTGCCAGCAGTGAAGCCTTAGACAGTGAAAAACTGTTTTTT.

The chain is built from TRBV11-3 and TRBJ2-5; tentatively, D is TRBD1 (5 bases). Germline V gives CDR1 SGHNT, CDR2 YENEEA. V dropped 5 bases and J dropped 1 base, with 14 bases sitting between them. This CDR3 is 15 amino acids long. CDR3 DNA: TGTGCCAGCAGCCAAGCGTCCCAGGGCCAAGAGACCCAGTACTTC. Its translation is CASSQASQGQETQYF.

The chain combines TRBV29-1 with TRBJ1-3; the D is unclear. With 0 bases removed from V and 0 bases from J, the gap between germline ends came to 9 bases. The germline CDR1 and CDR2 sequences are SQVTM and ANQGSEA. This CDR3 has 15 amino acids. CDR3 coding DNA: TGCAGCGTTGAAGACGTACCTAGCTCTGGAAACACCATATATTTT. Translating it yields CSVEDVPSSGNTIYF.

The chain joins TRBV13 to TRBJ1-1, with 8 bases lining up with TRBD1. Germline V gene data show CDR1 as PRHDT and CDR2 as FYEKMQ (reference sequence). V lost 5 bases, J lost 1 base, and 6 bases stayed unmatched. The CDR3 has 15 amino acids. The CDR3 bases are TGTGCCAGCAGCCAAGGACAGGGACAGAACACTGAAGCTTTCTTT. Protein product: CASSQGQGQNTEAFF.

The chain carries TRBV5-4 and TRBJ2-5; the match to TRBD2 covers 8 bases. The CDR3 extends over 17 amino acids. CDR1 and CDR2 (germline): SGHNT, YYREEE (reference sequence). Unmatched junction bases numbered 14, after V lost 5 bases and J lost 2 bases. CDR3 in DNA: TGTGCCAGCAGTTCCGGGACCGCGTCGGGGGGGCAAGAGACCCAGTACTTC. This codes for CASSSGTASGGQETQYF.

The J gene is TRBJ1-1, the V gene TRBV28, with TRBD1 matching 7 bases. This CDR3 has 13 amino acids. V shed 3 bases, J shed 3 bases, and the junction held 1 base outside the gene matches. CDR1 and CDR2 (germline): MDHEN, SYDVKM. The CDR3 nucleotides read TGTGCCAGCAGTTTTCAGGGGGACACTGAAGCTTTCTTT. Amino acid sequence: CASSFQGDTEAFF.

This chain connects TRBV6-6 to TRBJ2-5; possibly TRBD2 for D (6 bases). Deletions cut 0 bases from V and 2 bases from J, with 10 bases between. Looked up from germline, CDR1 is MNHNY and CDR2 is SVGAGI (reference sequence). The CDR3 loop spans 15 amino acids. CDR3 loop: CASSYSRGAQETQYF. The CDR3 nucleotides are TGTGCCAGCAGTTACTCGCGCGGGGCACAAGAGACCCAGTACTTC.

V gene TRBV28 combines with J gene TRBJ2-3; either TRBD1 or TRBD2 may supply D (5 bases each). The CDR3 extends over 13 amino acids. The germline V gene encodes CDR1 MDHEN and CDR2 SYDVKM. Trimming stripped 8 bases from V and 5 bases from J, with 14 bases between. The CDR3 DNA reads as TGTGCCAGCGAGAGAGAGGGGAAAGATACGCAGTATTTT. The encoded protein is CASEREGKDTQYF.

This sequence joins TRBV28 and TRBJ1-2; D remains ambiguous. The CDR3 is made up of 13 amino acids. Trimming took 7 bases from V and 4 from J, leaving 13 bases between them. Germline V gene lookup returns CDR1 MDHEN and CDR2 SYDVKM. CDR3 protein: CASTPPLGYGYTF. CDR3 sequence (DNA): TGTGCCAGCACCCCCCCCTTAGGCTATGGCTACACCTTC.

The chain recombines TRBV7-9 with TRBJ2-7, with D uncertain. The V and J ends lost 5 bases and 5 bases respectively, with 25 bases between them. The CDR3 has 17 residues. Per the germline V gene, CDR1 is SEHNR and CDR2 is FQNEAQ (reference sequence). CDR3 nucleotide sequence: TGTGCCAGCAGCCTTACCCCCGATTTAATTCGGTCCGACGAGCAGTACTTC. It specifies CASSLTPDLIRSDEQYF.

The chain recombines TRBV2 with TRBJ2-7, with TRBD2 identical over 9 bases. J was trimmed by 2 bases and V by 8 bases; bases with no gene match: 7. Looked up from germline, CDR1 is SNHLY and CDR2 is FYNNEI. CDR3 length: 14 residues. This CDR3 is CASLQLAGAYEQYF. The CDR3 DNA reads TGTGCCAGCCTGCAACTAGCGGGTGCCTACGAGCAGTACTTC.

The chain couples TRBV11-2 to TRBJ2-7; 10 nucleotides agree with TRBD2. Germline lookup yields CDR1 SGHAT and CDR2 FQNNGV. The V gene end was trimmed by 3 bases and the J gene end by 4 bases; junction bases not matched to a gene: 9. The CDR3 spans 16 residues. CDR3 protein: CASSLVRLAGVYEQYF. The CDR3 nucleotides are TGTGCCAGCAGCTTGGTTCGTCTAGCGGGAGTTTACGAGCAGTACTTC. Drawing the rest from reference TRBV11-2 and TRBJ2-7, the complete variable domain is EAGVAQSPRYKIIEKRQSVAFWCNPISGHATLYWYQQILGQGPKLLIQFQNNGVVDDSQLPKDRFSAERLKGVDSTLKIQPAKLEDSAVYLCASSLVRLAGVYEQYFGPGTRLTVT.

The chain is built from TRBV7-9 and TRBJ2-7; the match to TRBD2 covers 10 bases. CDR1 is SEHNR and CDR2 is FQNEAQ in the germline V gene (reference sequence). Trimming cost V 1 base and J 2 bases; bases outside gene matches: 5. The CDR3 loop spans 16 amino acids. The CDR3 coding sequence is TGTGCCAGCAGCTTAGGACGGAGCGGGAGGGCCTACGAGCAGTACTTC. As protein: CASSLGRSGRAYEQYF. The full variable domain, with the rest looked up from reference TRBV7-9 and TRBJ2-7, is DTGVSQNPRHKITKRGQNVTFRCDPISEHNRLYWYRQTLGQGPEFLTYFQNEAQLEKSRLLSDRFSAERPKGSFSTLEIQRTEQGDSAMYLCASSLGRSGRAYEQYFGPGTRLTVT.

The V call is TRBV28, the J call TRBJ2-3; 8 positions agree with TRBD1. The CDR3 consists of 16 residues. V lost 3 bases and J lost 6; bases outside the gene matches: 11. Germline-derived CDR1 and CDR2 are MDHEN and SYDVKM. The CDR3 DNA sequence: TGTGCCAGCAGTTTGGTTAGGACAGGGCGCTCCGATACGCAGTATTTT. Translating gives CASSLVRTGRSDTQYF.